The 20 T cell receptor beta chains listed next were all sequenced from one sample in a study of shared clonotypes between healthy human individuals. TCRdb's table, derived via immunoSEQ multiplex PCR, lists solely in-frame clones and lacks some. The sample contains about 1.5 million clones, about 96% of which appear only once. The sample consisted of naive CD4+ T cells sorted from blood. Subset of the sample: CD45RA+ positively selected. These TCRs come from a man aged 25-40 years in good health.

V usage is TRBV4-2 and J usage is TRBJ2-7, with TRBD2 as a possible D gene (7 bases). The CDR3 consists of 14 residues. Looked up from germline, CDR1 is LGHNA and CDR2 is YNFKEQ. The germline V and J ends were trimmed by 4 bases and 6 bases, with 16 bases remaining between them. CDR3 loop: CASSRGGGGVEQYF. CDR3 DNA: TGTGCCAGCAGCCGCGGAGGGGGAGGGGTCGAGCAGTACTTC.

J is TRBJ2-3 and V is TRBV7-6, with a possible D match to TRBD2 (6 bases). CDR3 length: 15 amino acids. Trimming left V 3 bases short and J 6 bases short, with 16 bases between. Germline V gives CDR1 SGHVS, CDR2 FNYEAQ. CDR3 in amino acids: CASSFERVGSDTQYF. CDR3 nucleotides: TGTGCCAGCAGCTTTGAGCGGGTTGGGTCTGATACGCAGTATTTT.

The J gene is TRBJ2-7, the V gene TRBV6-1, with no clear D. CDR1 MNHNS and CDR2 SASEGT come from the germline V gene. The CDR3 has 14 amino acids. The germline V and J ends were trimmed by 1 base and 2 bases, with 9 bases remaining between them. The CDR3 sequence is CASSEGITPYEQYF. Here the CDR3 DNA reads TGTGCCAGCAGTGAAGGGATAACACCCTACGAGCAGTACTTC.

The J gene is TRBJ2-1, the V gene TRBV7-9; D is unclear. This CDR3 contains 13 residues. Trimming stripped 5 bases from V and 9 bases from J, with 14 bases between. Per germline, CDR1 SEHNR and CDR2 FQNEAQ (reference sequence). Here the CDR3 reads CASSPSTGPEQFF. The DNA of the CDR3 is TGTGCCAGCAGCCCTAGTACCGGGCCTGAGCAGTTCTTC. Together with reference TRBV7-9 and TRBJ2-1, the CDR3 gives the full variable domain: DTGVSQNPRHKITKRGQNVTFRCDPISEHNRLYWYRQTLGQGPEFLTYFQNEAQLEKSRLLSDRFSAERPKGSFSTLEIQRTEQGDSAMYLCASSPSTGPEQFFGPGTRLTVL.

CDR3 loop: CASSPAGTLSYNEQFF. DNA for the CDR3: TGTGCCAGCAGCCCGGCCGGGACCCTCTCCTACAATGAGCAGTTCTTC. This chain links TRBV7-6 with TRBJ2-1; either TRBD1 or TRBD2 may fit D (5 bases each). CDR3 length equals 16 residues. V lost 5 bases to trimming and J lost 0 bases, with 14 bases between them. Germline-derived CDR1 and CDR2 are SGHVS and FNYEAQ.

The chain has TRBV10-2 and TRBJ2-5; possibly TRBD2 for D (7 bases). V gave up 0 bases and J gave up 7 bases, with 12 bases separating them. The CDR3 loop spans 14 amino acids. Germline V CDR1 and CDR2: WSHSY, SAAADI. CDR3 residues: CASSESAGARTQYF. The CDR3 DNA reads TGCGCCAGCAGTGAGTCGGCGGGGGCGCGGACCCAGTACTTC.

The chain employs TRBV18 and TRBJ2-1; the D is unclear. V was clipped by 3 bases and J by 1 base, with 10 bases between them. CDR3 length: 15 residues. Germline-derived CDR1 and CDR2 are KGHSH and LQKENI. The CDR3 is CASSPGSLSYNEQFF. The CDR3 region has the DNA TGTGCCAGCTCACCGGGTTCTTTATCCTACAATGAGCAGTTCTTC.

This clone was seen once. The rearrangement uses TRBV10-3 and TRBJ2-7, with 10 bases identical to TRBD1. The CDR3 covers 17 residues. Germline values: CDR1 ENHRY, CDR2 SYGVKD. With V trimmed by 6 bases and J by 2 bases, 13 bases remained unmatched. The CDR3: CAISPGQGKKGAYEQYF. The CDR3 DNA sequence: TGTGCCATCAGCCCGGGACAGGGGAAGAAGGGTGCCTACGAGCAGTACTTC.

Comments on this clone: The sample carries other DNA sequences with the same CDR3. The chain employs TRBV11-2 and TRBJ2-7, with D maybe TRBD1 (5 bases). V was shortened by 1 base and J by 2 bases, with 6 bases between the two germline ends. The germline V gene encodes CDR1 SGHAT and CDR2 FQNNGV. This CDR3 contains 13 residues. CDR3 sequence: CASSLGQTYEQYF. The CDR3 DNA sequence: TGTGCCAGCAGCTTAGGACAGACCTACGAGCAGTACTTC.

V and J are TRBV6-5 and TRBJ1-1; D uncertain. Per germline, CDR1 MNHEY and CDR2 SVGAGI. Trimming took off 5 bases at V and 5 bases at J, with 15 bases between the two ends. CDR3 length equals 14 residues. The CDR3 spells CASSTTPSRTEAFF. CDR3 nucleotides: TGTGCCAGCAGTACGACACCTAGCCGAACTGAAGCTTTCTTT.

The gene calls are TRBV5-1 and TRBJ2-5, with 10 bases that match TRBD2. Germline loops: CDR1 SGHRS, CDR2 YFSETQ. The CDR3 consists of 15 residues. The V segment lost 5 bases and the J segment 5 bases; nucleotides outside the gene matches: 9. The CDR3 region is CASRQGLAGVETQYF. CDR3 in DNA: TGCGCCAGCAGGCAAGGTCTAGCGGGAGTGGAGACCCAGTACTTC.

Turning to this clone: Other nucleotide sequences from this sample produce the same CDR3. The chain links TRBV30 to TRBJ1-2; tentative D call: TRBD1 (5 bases). This CDR3 is built from 12 residues. V was cut by 0 bases and J by 8 bases, with 10 bases left in between. Looked up from germline, CDR1 is GTSNPN and CDR2 is SVGIG (reference sequence). The CDR3 spells CAWSVRGNGYTF. CDR3 sequence (DNA): TGTGCCTGGAGTGTACGGGGGAACGGCTACACCTTC.

The CDR3 here is CASSQTASSGANVLTF. CDR3 in DNA: TGTGCCAGCAGTCAGACGGCCAGCTCTGGGGCCAACGTCCTGACTTTC. The chain recombines TRBV28 with TRBJ2-6; D is undetermined. In germline, CDR1 is MDHEN, CDR2 SYDVKM. V dropped 5 bases and J dropped 0 bases, with 11 bases sitting between them. The CDR3 loop spans 16 amino acids.

This rearrangement joins TRBV7-2 to TRBJ2-7, with 7 bases identical to TRBD2. Germline V lookup: CDR1 SGHTA, CDR2 FQGNSA. CDR3 length equals 14 residues. J lost 1 base, V lost 4 bases, and 4 bases had no gene match. This chain's CDR3 is CASSWTSPSYEQYF. CDR3 DNA: TGTGCCAGCAGCTGGACTAGTCCATCCTACGAGCAGTACTTC.

J is TRBJ1-4 and V is TRBV27; TRBD1 aligns across 7 bases. J lost 8 bases, V lost 6 bases, and 9 bases had no gene match. Germline V gene data show CDR1 as MNHEY and CDR2 as SMNVEV (reference sequence). This CDR3 is 14 amino acids long. CDR3 nucleotide sequence: TGTGCCAGCAGGCAACAGGGGAGGAACGAAAAACTGTTTTTT. This sequence encodes CASRQQGRNEKLFF.

This chain joins TRBV7-8 and TRBJ1-2; TRBD1 matches 7 bases. Germline values: CDR1 SGHVS, CDR2 FQNEAQ. Losses at the gene ends were 5 bases for V and 4 bases for J; bases not matched to a gene: 7. The CDR3 consists of 14 residues. The CDR3 spells CASSVTGTSYGYTF. CDR3 DNA: TGTGCCAGCAGCGTGACAGGGACAAGCTATGGCTACACCTTC.

The chain joins TRBV12-5 to TRBJ2-1, with 7 bases matching TRBD1. Germline CDR1 reads LGHNT; CDR2 reads FRNRAP. Trimming cost V 1 base and J 14 bases; bases outside gene matches: 2. The CDR3 consists of 11 residues. Here the CDR3 DNA reads TGTGCTAGTGGTTTGGGACAGGGAAAGTTCTTC. Translated, it gives CASGLGQGKFF.

The J gene is TRBJ2-7, the V gene TRBV28, with a possible D match to TRBD2 (6 bases). Germline CDR1 reads MDHEN; CDR2 reads SYDVKM. Trimming pared 8 bases from V and 9 bases from J, leaving 23 bases between. CDR3 length: 14 residues. This CDR3 is CASSTAGMGGGQYF. For the CDR3, the DNA is TGTGCCAGCTCTACGGCGGGAATGGGGGGAGGGCAGTACTTC.

This chain uses TRBV4-1 with TRBJ2-1, with D possibly being TRBD1 or TRBD2 (6 bases each). CDR1 and CDR2 from the germline V gene are MGHRA and YSYEKL. There are 17 residues in the CDR3. The V and J ends lost 4 bases and 0 bases respectively, with 16 bases between them. This chain's CDR3 is CASSRPQGLPSYNEQFF. In nucleotides, the CDR3 is TGCGCCAGCAGCCGCCCACAGGGACTCCCCTCCTACAATGAGCAGTTCTTC.

This clone was recorded once. The chain employs TRBV9 and TRBJ2-7; no clear D gene. Germline lookup yields CDR1 SGDLS and CDR2 YYNGEE. V was cut by 1 base and J by 0 bases, with 8 bases left in between. The CDR3 totals 14 residues. The CDR3 region has the DNA TGTGCCAGCAGCGTATTAGAAAGCTCCTACGAGCAGTACTTC. Translating gives CASSVLESSYEQYF.